The T cell receptor beta chain under discussion was sequenced for a study of breast tumors, draining lymph nodes, adjacent tissues. Study outcomes and limitations: Tumor repertoires ranked between lymph nodes and nontumor tissue in diversity, with V and J gene preferences. Most tumor T cells seemingly derive from lymph node, then expand in tumor.

TCRdb reprocessed the multiplex PCR reads via MiXCR and lists one record per CDR3 protein. This table holds approximately 250,000 distinct CDR3 sequences, under 40% found once. Samples came from axillary lymph nodes draining the breast cancer. As concerns this clonotype: The antigen remains undetermined.

CDR3 length: 16 amino acids. V shed 4 bases and J 2 bases; nucleotides not matched to a gene: 6. The V gene's germline CDR1 is SEHNR and CDR2 FQNEAQ (reference sequence). The V and J genes are TRBV7-9 and TRBJ1-2; 11 nucleotides match TRBD1. The receptor comes from a female donor with breast cancer. Some clones in this sample may be carry-over from other donors' samples. The sequenced sample was axillary lymph node tissue. DNA for the CDR3: TGTGCCAGCAGCTCCCGGACAGGGGGCAGCAACTATGGCTACACCTTC. It codes for CASSSRTGGSNYGYTF.